Below, 3 T cell receptor beta chains from the same sample are listed, as sequenced in a study of identical twins. TCRdb redid the calling of the 5' RACE reads with MiXCR, one entry per CDR3 protein. In the table there are 570,000 or so distinct CDR3 sequences, nearly 10% of which are singletons. The data were also submitted as part of a second study, on yellow fever vaccine responses in identical twins.

The specimen was PBMCs. The receptor set was obtained from a woman aged 18-29 years in good health.

The chain carries TRBV30 and TRBJ1-2; D is unclear. V was cut by 7 bases and J by 5 bases, with 17 bases left in between. Germline values: CDR1 GTSNPN, CDR2 SVGIG (reference sequence). The CDR3 extends over 13 amino acids. The CDR3 protein is CASNVREWYGYTF. CDR3 coding DNA: TGTGCCTCGAACGTGAGGGAGTGGTATGGCTACACCTTC.

This clonotype was recorded at least ten times. V is TRBV5-1 and J is TRBJ2-2, with D possibly TRBD1 on 6 matching bases. The length of the CDR3 is 15 residues. Germline CDR1 reads SGHRS; CDR2 reads YFSETQ. Deletions cut 3 bases from V and 1 base from J, with 10 bases between. CDR3 sequence reads: CASSYAGENTGELFF. CDR3 bases: TGCGCCAGCAGCTATGCAGGGGAGAACACCGGGGAGCTGTTTTTT.

This clonotype was seen repeatedly, ten times or more. This CDR3 reads CASSRRTSLAYF. In DNA, the CDR3 is TGTGCCAGCAGCCGAAGGACTAGCTTGGCGTATTTT. V and J are TRBV7-2 and TRBJ2-3, with TRBD2 identical over 8 bases. The length of the CDR3 is 12 residues. V shed 5 bases and J 14 bases; nucleotides not matched to a gene: 9. Germline V gene sequence: CDR1 SGHTA, CDR2 FQGNSA.